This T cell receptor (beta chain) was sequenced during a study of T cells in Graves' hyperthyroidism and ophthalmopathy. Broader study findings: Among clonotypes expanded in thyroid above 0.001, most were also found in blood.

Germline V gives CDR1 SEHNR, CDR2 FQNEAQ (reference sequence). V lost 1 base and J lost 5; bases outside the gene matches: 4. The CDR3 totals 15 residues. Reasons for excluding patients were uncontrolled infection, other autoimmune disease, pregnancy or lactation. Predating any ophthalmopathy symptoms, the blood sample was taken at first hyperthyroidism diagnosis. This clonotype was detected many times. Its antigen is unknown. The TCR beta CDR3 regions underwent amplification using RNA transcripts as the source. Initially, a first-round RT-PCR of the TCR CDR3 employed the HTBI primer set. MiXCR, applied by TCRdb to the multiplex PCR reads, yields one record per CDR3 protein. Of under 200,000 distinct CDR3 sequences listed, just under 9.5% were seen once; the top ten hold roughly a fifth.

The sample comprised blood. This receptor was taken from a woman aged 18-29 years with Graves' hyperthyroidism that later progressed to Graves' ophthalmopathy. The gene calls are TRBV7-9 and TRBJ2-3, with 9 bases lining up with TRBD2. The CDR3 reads CASSLGGRAGDTQYF. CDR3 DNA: TGTGCCAGCAGCTTAGGCGGGAGGGCCGGAGATACGCAGTATTTT.